One and the same sample provided the 27 T cell receptor beta chains below, sequenced in a study of read filtering for tumor transcriptome and immune sequencing. The library was built from about 0.4 ug RNA with molecular barcoded adaptors for alpha/delta and beta/gamma chains. TCRdb re-called the reads with MiXCR, one entry per CDR3 protein. The data contain about 86,000 distinct CDR3 sequences, over 9% of them singletons. The material sequenced was a population of CD138-negative cells sorted from bone marrow. These receptors all stem from a donor at least 40 years old with multiple myeloma.

This clonotype has ten or more counts. One end of the junction is discordant with germline, which a read error may explain. DNA of the CDR3: TGTGCCAGCGCGGGACTAGCGGAATCCAGGGGGTTC. Protein product: CASAGLAESRGF. V usage is TRBV28 and J usage is TRBJ2-1; 11 nucleotides match TRBD2. This CDR3 contains 12 residues. CDR1 is MDHEN, CDR2 SYDVKM, per germline. Drawing the rest from reference TRBV28 and TRBJ2-1, the complete variable domain is DVKVTQSSRYLVKRTGEKVFLECVQDMDHENMFWYRQDPGLGLRLIYFSYDVKMKEKGDIPEGYSVSREKKERFSLILESASTNQTSMYLCASAGLAESRGFGPGTRLTVL.

This clonotype was counted many times. The rearrangement links TRBV5-1 to TRBJ2-7, with TRBD2 as a possible D gene (6 bases). The CDR3 spans 13 residues. Germline V gives CDR1 SGHRS, CDR2 YFSETQ. The V end was cut by 6 bases, the J end by 3 bases, with 13 bases between. The CDR3 spells CASKEGLDYEQYF. The CDR3 DNA follows: TGCGCCAGCAAGGAGGGCTTGGACTACGAGCAGTACTTC. The variable domain in full, with the rest retrieved from reference TRBV5-1 and TRBJ2-7, is KAGVTQTPRYLIKTRGQQVTLSCSPISGHRSVSWYQQTPGQGLQFLFEYFSETQRNKGNFPGRFSGRQFSNSRSEMNVSTLELGDSALYLCASKEGLDYEQYFGPGTRLTVT.

This clonotype appeared many times. The chain recombines TRBV6-5 with TRBJ1-4; no firm D call. The CDR3 loop spans 13 amino acids. Deletions cut 4 bases from V and 8 bases from J, with 11 bases between. Germline CDR1 and CDR2: MNHEY and SVGAGI. The CDR3 nucleotides read TGTGCCAGCAGTTGGGCCAAAGGCGAAAAACTGTTTTTT. This gives the protein CASSWAKGEKLFF.

At least ten counts were recorded for this clonotype. The genes are TRBV6-5 and TRBJ2-4; D might be TRBD2 (5 bases). Trimming left V 0 bases short and J 6 bases short, with 6 bases between. Germline V gene data show CDR1 as MNHEY and CDR2 as SVGAGI. The CDR3 covers 13 residues. DNA of the CDR3: TGTGCCAGCAGTTACTCCGGGGTAAACATTCAGTACTTC. It is translated as CASSYSGVNIQYF.

This chain links TRBV20-1 with TRBJ2-5, with a tentative D call TRBD1 (6 bases). The germline gives CDR1 DFQATT, CDR2 SNEGSKA (reference sequence). The CDR3 runs to 11 residues. Trimming shortened V by 7 bases and J by 6 bases, and 12 bases separated the two germline ends. The CDR3 bases are TGCAGTGGCAACAGGGTGAAGACCCAGTACTTC. Translating it yields CSGNRVKTQYF.

This clonotype was seen many times. This rearrangement joins TRBV20-1 to TRBJ2-1; 7 positions agree with TRBD2. V lost 7 bases, J lost 12 bases, and 12 bases stayed unmatched. CDR1 DFQATT and CDR2 SNEGSKA come from the germline V gene (reference sequence). The CDR3 spans 12 residues. The chain's CDR3 is CSVMKTSSVQFF. CDR3 DNA: TGCAGTGTGATGAAGACTAGCTCGGTGCAGTTCTTC.

This clonotype appeared many times. CDR3 coding DNA: TGTGCCAGCAGCCCCTTTAGCGGGCACAATGAGCAGTTCTTC. This encodes CASSPFSGHNEQFF. The genes are TRBV28 and TRBJ2-1; 7 nucleotides match TRBD2. The CDR3 is made up of 14 amino acids. CDR1 MDHEN and CDR2 SYDVKM come from the germline V gene. V dropped 6 bases and J dropped 5; count of bases not matched to a gene: 7.

In the case of this clonotype: One junction end does not reproduce the germline sequence, and a read error may be involved. The chain carries TRBV12-3 or TRBV12-4 and TRBJ2-1; D is ambiguous. The CDR3 spans 11 residues. The CDR3 region has the DNA TGTGCCAGCAGTAATAGAGATGAGAAGTTCTTC. Translated, it gives CASSNRDEKFF.

In this sample, this clonotype turned up many times. The rearrangement uses TRBV3-1 and TRBJ2-2; 7 bases match TRBD1. The V gene's germline CDR1 is LGHDT and CDR2 YNNKEL (reference sequence). V gave up 4 bases and J gave up 9 bases; unmatched junction bases: 8. This CDR3 contains 14 residues. CDR3 region: CASSPPRDSRELFF. The CDR3 DNA follows: TGTGCCAGCAGCCCGCCACGGGACAGCCGGGAGCTGTTTTTT.

This clonotype was seen repeatedly, ten times or more. The rearrangement joins TRBV29-1 to TRBJ1-1; unclear D gene. V lost 0 bases to trimming and J lost 13 bases, with 9 bases between them. Germline V lookup: CDR1 SQVTM, CDR2 ANQGSEA. CDR3 length: 10 amino acids. The CDR3: CSVEDWTFFF. CDR3 DNA: TGCAGCGTTGAAGATTGGACTTTTTTCTTT.

This clonotype was counted ten times or more. This sequence joins TRBV20-1 and TRBJ2-1; 10 nucleotides match TRBD2. Germline lookup yields CDR1 DFQATT and CDR2 SNEGSKA (reference sequence). The V segment lost 6 bases and the J segment 3 bases; nucleotides outside the gene matches: 5. The CDR3 runs to 14 residues. CDR3 sequence reads: CSAIGLADYNEQFF. CDR3 in DNA: TGCAGTGCGATCGGACTAGCGGACTACAATGAGCAGTTCTTC.

This clonotype has ten or more counts. The chain joins TRBV6-1 to TRBJ1-1; D call uncertain. Germline V gene sequence: CDR1 MNHNS, CDR2 SASEGT. CDR3 length: 14 residues. V lost 7 bases to trimming and J lost 7 bases, with 19 bases between them. The CDR3: CASTERPVYGEAFF. The CDR3 bases are TGTGCCAGCACAGAACGACCGGTGTACGGTGAAGCTTTCTTT.

This clonotype came up many times. The rearrangement links TRBV7-8 to TRBJ2-3; 8 bases agree with TRBD1. CDR3 length: 16 amino acids. Losses at the gene ends were 1 base for V and 0 bases for J; bases not matched to a gene: 3. Germline CDR1 SGHVS, CDR2 FQNEAQ. The CDR3 sequence is CASSLGGQASTDTQYF. CDR3 bases: TGTGCCAGCAGCTTAGGGGGACAGGCGAGCACAGATACGCAGTATTTT.

This clonotype was counted at least ten times. Germline is not matched at one junction end, which may reflect a read error. The CDR3 is CSAVAGTPNSNEQFF. The CDR3 bases are TGCAGTGCTGTCGCCGGGACGCCAAACTCCAATGAGCAGTTTTTC. The genes are TRBV20-1 and TRBJ2-1; D assignment may be TRBD1 or TRBD2 (5 bases each). Germline V CDR1 and CDR2: DFQATT, SNEGSKA (reference sequence). This CDR3 is 15 amino acids long.

In this sample, this clonotype turned up many times. This chain links TRBV28 with TRBJ2-7; 9 bases are shared with TRBD1. With 6 bases clipped from V and 2 bases from J, the junction kept 11 bases outside the gene matches. This CDR3 has 16 residues. Germline CDR1 reads MDHEN; CDR2 reads SYDVKM. CDR3 loop: CASRPPPRDRAYEQYF. Written as DNA, the CDR3 is TGTGCCAGCAGGCCCCCGCCCCGGGACAGGGCCTACGAGCAGTACTTC.

To note about this clonotype: A much bigger clone sits one base away, suggesting this may be a read error. The V and J genes are TRBV28 and TRBJ2-5; D is ambiguous. The CDR3 has 13 residues. Looked up from germline, CDR1 is MDHEN and CDR2 is SYDVKM. The CDR3: CVSSPGGQETQYF. The CDR3 DNA reads as TGTGTCAGCAGCCCCGGCGGCCAAGAGACCCAGTACTTC.

About this clonotype itself: Given a much more abundant clone one base away, this may be a read error. V usage is TRBV20-1 and J usage is TRBJ2-1; TRBD2 matches 14 bases. Germline V lookup: CDR1 DFQATT, CDR2 SNEGSKA (reference sequence). This CDR3 has 15 residues. V lost 3 bases to trimming and J lost 7 bases; unmatched junction nucleotides: 5. The CDR3 reads CSASSTSGRGNEQFF. In DNA, the CDR3 is TGCAGTGCTAGTTCGACTAGCGGGAGGGGTAATGAGCAGTTCTTC.

This clonotype was detected many times. The chain recombines TRBV30 with TRBJ2-7; D remains unclear. Trimming stripped 0 bases from V and 2 bases from J, with 11 bases between. From germline, CDR1 is GTSNPN and CDR2 SVGIG (reference sequence). The length of the CDR3 is 14 residues. CDR3 protein: CAWSVYGRTYEQYF. The CDR3 nucleotides read TGTGCCTGGAGTGTATACGGTCGGACCTACGAGCAGTACTTC.

This clonotype was seen at least ten times. The rearrangement uses TRBV5-6 and TRBJ2-7; D is ambiguous. V was pared by 3 bases and J by 3 bases, with 7 bases between. This CDR3 has 12 residues. Germline values: CDR1 SGHDT, CDR2 YYEEEE. In DNA, the CDR3 is TGTGCCAGCAGCTGGTCGCGCTACGAGCAGTACTTC. Its translation: CASSWSRYEQYF.

The table lists this clonotype with many counts. The rearrangement links TRBV7-2 to TRBJ2-7; tentatively, D is TRBD2 (5 bases). CDR3 length: 18 amino acids. Germline loops: CDR1 SGHTA, CDR2 FQGNSA. V lost 1 base to trimming and J lost 1 base, with 20 bases between them. The chain's CDR3 is CASSLGRTPLAWSYEQYF. In DNA form, the CDR3 reads TGTGCCAGCAGCTTAGGTCGGACCCCCTTAGCGTGGTCCTACGAGCAGTACTTC.

This clonotype was counted only a few times. A much larger clonotype is one base distant, so this may be a read error. The conserved phenylalanine or tryptophan normally closing the CDR3 is absent here, so this likely arose from a read error. The chain couples TRBV2 to TRBJ1-1; D call uncertain. This CDR3 has 12 amino acids. Germline loops: CDR1 SNHLY, CDR2 FYNNEI. V shed 10 bases and J shed 6 bases, with 15 bases lying between them. The CDR3 bases are TGTGCCACGGGCCGGGTTGTCGCTGAAGCTTTCTTA. As protein: CATGRVVAEAFL.

This clonotype was seen repeatedly, ten times or more. V usage is TRBV7-2 and J usage is TRBJ2-1; possible D gene TRBD1, 5 bases. Trimming pared 0 bases from V and 15 bases from J, leaving 15 bases between. The CDR3 is 13 residues long. Germline V lookup: CDR1 SGHTA, CDR2 FQGNSA. The chain's CDR3 is CASSLARGQGRFF. The DNA for the CDR3 is TGTGCCAGCAGCTTAGCTAGGGGCCAGGGTCGGTTCTTC.

The chain has TRBV18 and TRBJ2-5; 9 bases match TRBD2. CDR3 size: 14 residues. J lost 2 bases, V lost 6 bases, and 4 bases had no gene match. The germline gives CDR1 KGHSH, CDR2 LQKENI. The CDR3 region has the DNA TGTGCCAGCTCGGGTAGCGGGAGTCAAGAGACCCAGTACTTC. This gives the protein CASSGSGSQETQYF.

This clonotype was seen at least ten times. This rearrangement joins TRBV2 to TRBJ2-3; 12 nucleotides line up with TRBD2. There are 16 residues in the CDR3. Germline CDR1 SNHLY, CDR2 FYNNEI. With V trimmed by 5 bases and J by 2 bases, 5 bases remained unmatched. The DNA of the CDR3 is TGTGCCAGCAGTTCGACTAGCGGGAGACACACAGATACGCAGTATTTT. Its protein product is CASSSTSGRHTDTQYF.

As to this clonotype: A far larger clone lies a single base away; this is likely a read error. For the CDR3, the DNA is TGTGCCAGCAGCGTACTTCCCGCCGACAGTCACAGTGAGCAGTTCTTC. Amino acid sequence: CASSVLPADSHSEQFF. This chain uses TRBV13 with TRBJ2-1; possibly TRBD1 for D (5 bases). Germline values: CDR1 PRHDT, CDR2 FYEKMQ (reference sequence). The V end lost 5 bases, the J end lost 9 bases, and 23 bases lay between the germline ends. This CDR3 comprises 16 residues.

This clonotype was seen only a few times. The limits of the CDR3 on the DNA are not certain, so only TCRdb's listed CDR3 is given. The rearrangement links TRBV7-8 to TRBJ1-3. 14 amino acids form the CDR3, both terminal residues included. Germline assignment: CDR1 SGHVS and CDR2 FQNEAQ. CDR3 loop: CASRGVGSGNTTYF.

This clonotype was picked up many times. V gene TRBV6-2 or TRBV6-3 combines with J gene TRBJ2-2; no firm D call. V was shortened by 1 base and J by 0 bases, with 12 bases between the two germline ends. This CDR3 has 17 amino acids. Germline lookup yields CDR1 MNHEY and CDR2 SVGEGT. CDR3: CASSYFSIEANTGELFF. The DNA for the CDR3 is TGTGCCAGCAGTTACTTTTCTATAGAAGCGAACACCGGGGAGCTGTTTTTT.